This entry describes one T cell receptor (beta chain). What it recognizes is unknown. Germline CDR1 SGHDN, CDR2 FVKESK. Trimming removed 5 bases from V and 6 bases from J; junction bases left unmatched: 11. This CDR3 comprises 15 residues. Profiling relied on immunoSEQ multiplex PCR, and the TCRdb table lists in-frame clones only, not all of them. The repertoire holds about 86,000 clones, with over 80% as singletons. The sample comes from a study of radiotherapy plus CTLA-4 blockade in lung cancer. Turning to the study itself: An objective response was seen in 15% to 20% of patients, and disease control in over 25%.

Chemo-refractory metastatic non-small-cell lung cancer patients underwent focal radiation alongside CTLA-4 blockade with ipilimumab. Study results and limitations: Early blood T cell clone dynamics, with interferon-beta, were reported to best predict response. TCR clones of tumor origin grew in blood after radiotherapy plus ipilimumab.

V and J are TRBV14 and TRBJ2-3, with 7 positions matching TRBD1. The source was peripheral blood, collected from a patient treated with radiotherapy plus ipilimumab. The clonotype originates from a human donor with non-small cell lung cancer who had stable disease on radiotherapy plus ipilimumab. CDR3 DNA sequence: TGTGCCAGCAGCAAGACAGGGACGGCGGCGGATACGCAGTATTTT. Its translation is CASSKTGTAADTQYF.